Listed here is a single TCR beta chain. Its matching antigen is unknown. Trimming removed 3 bases from V and 13 bases from J; junction bases left unmatched: 12. The germline CDR1 and CDR2 sequences are LGHNA and YNFKEQ. There are 16 residues in the CDR3. RNA was extracted from bulk tissue without any cell sorting. The data derive from a study of tumor and adjacent non-tumor tissue in lung cancer. The study, taken as a whole, reports: Significantly higher TCR diversity was found in tumor than normal lung.

The library came from three nested PCR rounds adapted from ARM-PCR protocols. TCRdb recomputed calls from the multiplex PCR reads with MiXCR, one row per CDR3 protein. Of approximately 75,000 distinct CDR3 sequences listed, roughly 80% are singletons. This TCR was recovered from a woman between 50 and 59 years old with non-small cell lung cancer. Material: lung tumor tissue. V usage is TRBV4-2 and J usage is TRBJ2-7; 16 bases map to TRBD2. CDR3 DNA sequence: TGTGCCAGCAGCCACCCGGGACTAGCGGGAGGGGGCGGGCACTACTTC. The encoded protein is CASSHPGLAGGGGHYF.